A selection of T cell receptor beta chains follows, all from one sample in a study of Ad26.COV2.S vaccination and SARS-CoV-2 variants. Sequenced by immunoSEQ multiplex PCR; TCRdb stores in-frame clones only, minus some. Of some 250,000 clones listed, over 75% were seen once; the top ten hold about 11%. The sequencing here drew on peripheral blood, taken in a trial of Ad26.COV2.S vaccine versus placebo. The receptors derive from a person aged 18-65 years who received the Ad26.COV2.S COVID-19 vaccine or a placebo. Each CDR3 is given with its conserved first and last residue. Each record gives: CDR3 DNA, CDR3 protein, D gene, J gene, clone size, V gene. A D gene is named only where the DNA matches it firmly. Clone sizes are given selectively: once, few, many, or a class where the clone is expanded.

CDR3 DNA: TGTGCCAGCAGCCGTATAGCCTTCTACGAGCAGTACTTC; CDR3 protein: CASSRIAFYEQYF; D gene: -; J gene: TRBJ2-7; clone size: few; V gene: TRBV6-2/TRBV6-3
CDR3 DNA: TGCGCCAGCAGCTTGGCAGAGAGTAGCACAGATACGCAGTATTTT; CDR3 protein: CASSLAESSTDTQYF; D gene: -; J gene: TRBJ2-3; clone size: -; V gene: TRBV5-1
CDR3 DNA: TGTGCCAGCAGTGCGACCATTTACGAACAGTACTTC; CDR3 protein: CASSATIYEQYF; D gene: -; J gene: TRBJ2-7; clone size: -; V gene: TRBV25-1
CDR3 DNA: TGCGCCAGCAGCTTATCCCCCTCCGGGCAGTTCTTC; CDR3 protein: CASSLSPSGQFF; D gene: -; J gene: TRBJ2-1; clone size: -; V gene: TRBV5-1
CDR3 DNA: TGTGCCAGCAGTAGGACAGGGACAAGGGGAGAAAAACTGTTTTTT; CDR3 protein: CASSRTGTRGEKLFF; D gene: TRBD1; J gene: TRBJ1-4; clone size: -; V gene: TRBV7-2
CDR3 DNA: TGTGCCAGCAGCAGGGGCTCGACTCGATGGGGGGCAAGAGATACGCAGTATTTT; CDR3 protein: CASSRGSTRWGARDTQYF; D gene: -; J gene: TRBJ2-3; clone size: -; V gene: TRBV11-2
CDR3 DNA: TGTGCCAGTAGTAGAGGAGAGACCTACGAGCAGTACTTC; CDR3 protein: CASSRGETYEQYF; D gene: -; J gene: TRBJ2-7; clone size: -; V gene: TRBV19
CDR3 DNA: TGTGCCTGGAGATCCGGGACTAGCGGGGAGCAGTTCTTC; CDR3 protein: CAWRSGTSGEQFF; D gene: TRBD2; J gene: TRBJ2-1; clone size: -; V gene: TRBV30
CDR3 DNA: TGTGCCAGCAGCGCCCAGACAGGGACTAGCACAGATACGCAGTATTTT; CDR3 protein: CASSAQTGTSTDTQYF; D gene: -; J gene: TRBJ2-3; clone size: -; V gene: TRBV9
CDR3 DNA: TGTGCCAGCTCACCACCGGCCGCCCCTGAGGAGACCCAGTACTTC; CDR3 protein: CASSPPAAPEETQYF; D gene: -; J gene: TRBJ2-5; clone size: -; V gene: TRBV18
CDR3 DNA: TGCAGCGCCGCCGGGAATGAGCAGTTCTTC; CDR3 protein: CSAAGNEQFF; D gene: -; J gene: TRBJ2-1; clone size: -; V gene: TRBV29-1
CDR3 DNA: TGTGCCAGCAGCCCGTCAAGGACGGGAGCGGGTGAAAAACTGTTTTTT; CDR3 protein: CASSPSRTGAGEKLFF; D gene: -; J gene: TRBJ1-4; clone size: -; V gene: TRBV5-8
CDR3 DNA: TGTGCCAGTAGTGCTAGCGGGGGGGCGGCGGATGAGCAGTTCTTC; CDR3 protein: CASSASGGAADEQFF; D gene: TRBD2; J gene: TRBJ2-1; clone size: -; V gene: TRBV19
CDR3 DNA: TGTGCCAGCAGTCCTTTTTCGGGTACGCAGTATTTT; CDR3 protein: CASSPFSGTQYF; D gene: -; J gene: TRBJ2-3; clone size: -; V gene: TRBV27
CDR3 DNA: TGTGCCAGTACCCATAGTGGCCGGGGGAGCACAGATACGCAGTATTTT; CDR3 protein: CASTHSGRGSTDTQYF; D gene: -; J gene: TRBJ2-3; clone size: -; V gene: TRBV19
CDR3 DNA: TGTGCCAGCAGTCCCGAGGGGACTATCTACGAGCAGTACTTC; CDR3 protein: CASSPEGTIYEQYF; D gene: TRBD2; J gene: TRBJ2-7; clone size: -; V gene: TRBV28
CDR3 DNA: TGTGCCAGTAGTATGGTGGCCGAGGACGACTATGGCTACACCTTC; CDR3 protein: CASSMVAEDDYGYTF; D gene: -; J gene: TRBJ1-2; clone size: -; V gene: TRBV19
CDR3 DNA: TGTGCCAGCAGCTCAGGACTAGCGGGAGTGGTCACCGGGGAGCTGTTTTTT; CDR3 protein: CASSSGLAGVVTGELFF; D gene: TRBD2; J gene: TRBJ2-2; clone size: -; V gene: TRBV5-4
CDR3 DNA: TGCGCCAGCAGCTTCGGGCAGGGCCCCTACGAGCAGTACTTC; CDR3 protein: CASSFGQGPYEQYF; D gene: -; J gene: TRBJ2-7; clone size: -; V gene: TRBV5-1
CDR3 DNA: TGTGCCAGCAGCCCCTGGACAGGGTCTTGGAACACCGGGGAGCTGTTTTTT; CDR3 protein: CASSPWTGSWNTGELFF; D gene: TRBD1; J gene: TRBJ2-2; clone size: -; V gene: TRBV14
CDR3 DNA: TGTGCCAGCAGCTCCCGCCCCGGGCCCCCATACAATGAGCAGTTCTTC; CDR3 protein: CASSSRPGPPYNEQFF; D gene: -; J gene: TRBJ2-1; clone size: -; V gene: TRBV28
CDR3 DNA: TGTGCCAGCAGCCAGGGGGTCATCCAAGAGACCCAGTACTTC; CDR3 protein: CASSQGVIQETQYF; D gene: -; J gene: TRBJ2-5; clone size: -; V gene: TRBV3-1/TRBV3-2
CDR3 DNA: TGTGCCAGCAGTTACACCTCCCGTCGCGACAGGACTTACTACGAGCAGTACTTC; CDR3 protein: CASSYTSRRDRTYYEQYF; D gene: -; J gene: TRBJ2-7; clone size: -; V gene: TRBV6-2/TRBV6-3
CDR3 DNA: TGCAGCGCGGCGTCGAGCTCCTACAATGAGCAGTTCTTC; CDR3 protein: CSAASSSYNEQFF; D gene: -; J gene: TRBJ2-1; clone size: -; V gene: TRBV29-1
CDR3 DNA: TGCGCCAGCAGCCTGCTGGCTAGCGGGGGTAATGAGCAGTTCTTC; CDR3 protein: CASSLLASGGNEQFF; D gene: TRBD2; J gene: TRBJ2-1; clone size: -; V gene: TRBV10-2
CDR3 DNA: TGTGCCAGCTCGAAGACAGGGCTCTCTGGAAACACCATATATTTT; CDR3 protein: CASSKTGLSGNTIYF; D gene: TRBD1; J gene: TRBJ1-3; clone size: -; V gene: TRBV2
CDR3 DNA: TGTGCCAGCAGTCCCGAGACACCAGATACGCAGTATTTT; CDR3 protein: CASSPETPDTQYF; D gene: -; J gene: TRBJ2-3; clone size: -; V gene: TRBV28
CDR3 DNA: TGTGCCAGCAGCTTACGGCCCCCGGGGCAGGGGACCTACAATGAGCAGTTCTTC; CDR3 protein: CASSLRPPGQGTYNEQFF; D gene: -; J gene: TRBJ2-1; clone size: -; V gene: TRBV7-3
CDR3 DNA: TGTGCCAGCAGTTTGACAGGGAACTACGAGCAGTACTTC; CDR3 protein: CASSLTGNYEQYF; D gene: TRBD1; J gene: TRBJ2-7; clone size: -; V gene: TRBV28
CDR3 DNA: TGTGCCAGCAGCCCCGCTTCAGAATTGAACACTGAAGCTTTCTTT; CDR3 protein: CASSPASELNTEAFF; D gene: -; J gene: TRBJ1-1; clone size: -; V gene: TRBV13
CDR3 DNA: TGTGCCAGCAGCGCGAAACTAGCGGGGGGGCAGGAGCAGTTCTTC; CDR3 protein: CASSAKLAGGQEQFF; D gene: TRBD2; J gene: TRBJ2-1; clone size: -; V gene: TRBV9
CDR3 DNA: TGTGCCAGCAGCTCCACGAGCTCCTACGAGCAGTACTTC; CDR3 protein: CASSSTSSYEQYF; D gene: -; J gene: TRBJ2-7; clone size: -; V gene: TRBV7-9
CDR3 DNA: TGTGCCTGGAGTATCGGAACTGATCAGCCCCAGCATTTT; CDR3 protein: CAWSIGTDQPQHF; D gene: -; J gene: TRBJ1-5; clone size: -; V gene: TRBV30
CDR3 DNA: TGTGCCAGCAGCTTGTGGAGGAATACTGAAGCTTTCTTT; CDR3 protein: CASSLWRNTEAFF; D gene: -; J gene: TRBJ1-1; clone size: -; V gene: TRBV5-4
CDR3 DNA: TGTGCCAGCAGTTGGGCAGAGGGGGCCCAGTACTTC; CDR3 protein: CASSWAEGAQYF; D gene: -; J gene: TRBJ2-5; clone size: -; V gene: TRBV28
CDR3 DNA: TGCGCCAGCAGCCAAGATTTGGCAGGGGAGAAGCCCCAGCATTTT; CDR3 protein: CASSQDLAGEKPQHF; D gene: -; J gene: TRBJ1-5; clone size: few; V gene: TRBV4-3
CDR3 DNA: TGTGCCAGCAGCAAAGTTCTAGCGGGGGGCGATACAGATACGCAGTATTTT; CDR3 protein: CASSKVLAGGDTDTQYF; D gene: -; J gene: TRBJ2-3; clone size: -; V gene: TRBV21-1
CDR3 DNA: TGTGCCAGCAGTGAATATGAATCCTCTGGGGCCAACGTCCTGACTTTC; CDR3 protein: CASSEYESSGANVLTF; D gene: -; J gene: TRBJ2-6; clone size: once; V gene: TRBV25-1
CDR3 DNA: TGTGCCACCAACAGGGGCGCGGGGAACACTGAAGCTTTCTTT; CDR3 protein: CATNRGAGNTEAFF; D gene: TRBD1; J gene: TRBJ1-1; clone size: once; V gene: TRBV7-8
CDR3 DNA: TGTGCCAGCTCCCTCACCGGGGAGCTGTTTTTT; CDR3 protein: CASSLTGELFF; D gene: -; J gene: TRBJ2-2; clone size: -; V gene: TRBV18
CDR3 DNA: TGTGCCAGCAGTGAGTCAGGGGCTAGCAATCAGCCCCAGCATTTT; CDR3 protein: CASSESGASNQPQHF; D gene: -; J gene: TRBJ1-5; clone size: -; V gene: TRBV6-1
CDR3 DNA: TGTGCCAGCAGCACCCAGACAGGGTTTAATGAAAAACTGTTTTTT; CDR3 protein: CASSTQTGFNEKLFF; D gene: TRBD1; J gene: TRBJ1-4; clone size: -; V gene: TRBV7-2
CDR3 DNA: TGTGCCACCACCCCCCGGGACACAGATCAGCCCCAGCATTTT; CDR3 protein: CATTPRDTDQPQHF; D gene: -; J gene: TRBJ1-5; clone size: -; V gene: TRBV6-2/TRBV6-3
CDR3 DNA: TGTGCCAGCAGCTTAGGGGGACTGGCTCAAGAGACCCAGTACTTC; CDR3 protein: CASSLGGLAQETQYF; D gene: -; J gene: TRBJ2-5; clone size: -; V gene: TRBV7-9
CDR3 DNA: TGTGCTAGTGGTTTGGTACCGTTCGATGGGCCCTCCTACAATGAGCAGTTCTTC; CDR3 protein: CASGLVPFDGPSYNEQFF; D gene: -; J gene: TRBJ2-1; clone size: -; V gene: TRBV12-5
CDR3 DNA: TGTGCCAGCAGCGTCCGCGGTGAAAAACTGTTTTTT; CDR3 protein: CASSVRGEKLFF; D gene: -; J gene: TRBJ1-4; clone size: -; V gene: TRBV11-2
CDR3 DNA: TGTGCCAGCAGGGGGGGCACGAACACTGAAGCTTTCTTT; CDR3 protein: CASRGGTNTEAFF; D gene: -; J gene: TRBJ1-1; clone size: -; V gene: TRBV7-8
CDR3 DNA: TGTGCCAGCAAACGGGACAGGCAGGAGGGGCAGCCCCAGCATTTT; CDR3 protein: CASKRDRQEGQPQHF; D gene: TRBD1; J gene: TRBJ1-5; clone size: -; V gene: TRBV6-6
CDR3 DNA: TGTGCCAGCAGCAGAATAGCGGGACCGTCCTACAATGAGCAGTTCTTC; CDR3 protein: CASSRIAGPSYNEQFF; D gene: TRBD2; J gene: TRBJ2-1; clone size: -; V gene: TRBV7-3
CDR3 DNA: TGTGCCAGCAGTAAGACAGAGAACACCGGGGAGCTGTTTTTT; CDR3 protein: CASSKTENTGELFF; D gene: -; J gene: TRBJ2-2; clone size: -; V gene: TRBV6-4
CDR3 DNA: TGTGCCAGCATGAGGACCGAAAAACTGTTTTTT; CDR3 protein: CASMRTEKLFF; D gene: -; J gene: TRBJ1-4; clone size: -; V gene: TRBV2
CDR3 DNA: TGTGCCGCCTCAGGGTCAACTAATGAAAAACTGTTTTTT; CDR3 protein: CAASGSTNEKLFF; D gene: -; J gene: TRBJ1-4; clone size: -; V gene: TRBV30